This T cell receptor (beta chain) was documented in a study of blood T cell repertoires in COVID-19. For the study at large: Sites in the United States, Italy and Spain provided acute and convalescent COVID-19 samples. The cDNA or gDNA used as material had been derived from T cells, B-cell-depleted T cells, or PBMCs.

Per the original methods: For nucleated cells, counts were estimated from reference gene primer amplification. Libraries were prepared by immunoSEQ multiplex PCR; TCRdb keeps only in-frame clonotypes and omits some of them. D and trimming come from the DNA, and the V and J calls and clone size come from that table. In the table there are about 70,000 clones, around 87% of which are singletons. The CDR3 runs to 14 residues. V lost 1 base, J lost 3 bases, and 1 base stayed unmatched. CDR1 is LNHDA and CDR2 is SQIVND in the germline V gene (reference sequence). What was sequenced was peripheral blood. The rearrangement joins TRBV19 to TRBJ2-7; 9 nucleotides agree with TRBD2. This receptor was taken from a woman aged 18-29 years with acute or convalescent COVID-19. CDR3 nucleotides: TGTGCCAGTAGTATAGCTAGCGGGGTCTACGAGCAGTACTTC. As protein: CASSIASGVYEQYF. Supplemented by reference TRBV19 and TRBJ2-7, the full variable domain reads DGGITQSPKYLFRKEGQNVTLSCEQNLNHDAMYWYRQDPGQGLRLIYYSQIVNDFQKGDIAEGYSVSREKKESFPLTVTSAQKNPTAFYLCASSIASGVYEQYFGPGTRLTVT.